Listed below are T cell receptor beta chains from one sample, sequenced in a study of ipilimumab plus nivolumab after autologous stem cell transplantation. Produced via immunoSEQ multiplex PCR; TCRdb's table is partial and in-frame only. The data show tens of thousands of clones, over 80% seen once. Sequenced material: PBMCs, taken in a trial of ipilimumab plus nivolumab as post-transplant consolidation. These receptors came from a male donor with diffuse large B-cell lymphoma. Both conserved end residues are part of each CDR3. The D gene is left open where the match is weak. A clone size is listed for some rows: how often the clone was seen (once, few, many), or a class if it is expanded.

d_call | clone_size | j_call | v_call | cdr3_length | cdr3_nt | cdr3_aa
TRBD2 | NA | TRBJ2-3 | TRBV4-1 | 16 | TGCGCCAGCAGCCCAGGGACTAGCGGGGTTACAGATACGCAGTATTTT | CASSPGTSGVTDTQYF
NA | NA | TRBJ2-5 | TRBV6-1 | 12 | TGTGCCAGCAGTGAGGATCAAGAGACCCAGTACTTC | CASSEDQETQYF
NA | NA | TRBJ2-1 | TRBV4-3 | 15 | TGCGCCAGCAGCCGGGACAACAGCGTTCCGAATGAGCAGTTCTTC | CASSRDNSVPNEQFF
NA | NA | TRBJ1-1 | TRBV5-1 | 15 | TGCGCCAGCAGCTTGGTCGCCGTTGGGGACACTGAAGCTTTCTTT | CASSLVAVGDTEAFF
NA | NA | TRBJ2-3 | TRBV19 | 12 | TGTGCCAGTAGGCCCCCGGGGGATACGCAGTATTTT | CASRPPGDTQYF
NA | NA | TRBJ1-6 | TRBV10-3 | 14 | TGTGCCACCCGGAACAGGGCCCATAGTTCACCCCTCCACTTT | CATRNRAHSSPLHF
NA | NA | TRBJ1-2 | TRBV4-3 | 14 | TGCGCCAGCAGCCAAGAGGAGGGAGCGAGTGGCTACACCTTC | CASSQEEGASGYTF
NA | once | TRBJ2-5 | TRBV19 | 12 | TGTGCCAGTATGAGCTCCGGAGAGACCCAGTACTTC | CASMSSGETQYF
NA | NA | TRBJ1-1 | TRBV18 | 14 | TGTGCCAGCTCACCCCGGGGGGGGTTCACTGAAGCTTTCTTT | CASSPRGGFTEAFF
TRBD2 | once | TRBJ2-5 | TRBV5-1 | 16 | TGCGCCAGCAGCTTGGCCATAGCGGGGGGTGTTAAGACCCAGTACTTC | CASSLAIAGGVKTQYF
NA | NA | TRBJ2-3 | TRBV7-9 | 16 | TGTGCCGGCAGCTTTGAGGGGGTTCCTCCCGGGGATACGCAGTATTTT | CAGSFEGVPPGDTQYF
TRBD1 | NA | TRBJ1-5 | TRBV28 | 16 | TGTGCCAGCAGCCATTGGGGGACAGATAGCAATCAGCCCCAGCATTTT | CASSHWGTDSNQPQHF
NA | once | TRBJ2-1 | TRBV4-1 | 16 | TGCGCCAGCAGCCAACGACAGGATAATCCCTACAATGAGCAGTTCTTC | CASSQRQDNPYNEQFF
TRBD1 | NA | TRBJ1-2 | TRBV29-1 | 13 | TGCAGCGTTCCAGGGGGCGGAAACTATGGCTACACCTTC | CSVPGGGNYGYTF
NA | NA | TRBJ1-5 | TRBV11-2 | 15 | TGTGCCAGCAGCTCATCAGGGGTGGGCAATCAGCCCCAGCATTTT | CASSSSGVGNQPQHF
TRBD1 | NA | TRBJ2-7 | TRBV2 | 14 | TGTGCCAGCTCAACGGGACAGGGGGCGTACGAGCAGTACTTC | CASSTGQGAYEQYF
NA | NA | TRBJ1-1 | TRBV25-1 | 17 | TGTGCCAGCAGTCAGGATCATGGCGGCTGGATGAACACTGAAGCTTTCTTT | CASSQDHGGWMNTEAFF
NA | NA | TRBJ1-1 | TRBV7-2 | 14 | TGTGCCAGCAGCTTAATCGAGGGTGGCACTGAAGCTTTCTTT | CASSLIEGGTEAFF
NA | NA | TRBJ2-4 | TRBV2 | 11 | TGTGCCAGCAGCTCAACAAGGGCGCAGTACTTC | CASSSTRAQYF
NA | NA | TRBJ2-6 | TRBV6-1 | 13 | TGTGCCAGTGAGCGCGCTGGGGCCAACGTCCTGACTTTC | CASERAGANVLTF
NA | few | TRBJ1-1 | TRBV19 | 14 | TGTGCCAGTAGTAGGGAGGGGAAAAACACTGAAGCTTTCTTT | CASSREGKNTEAFF
NA | NA | TRBJ1-2 | TRBV6-5 | 14 | TGTGCCAGCAGTACCGACGGGGGTCTGGGAGGCTACACCTTC | CASSTDGGLGGYTF
NA | NA | TRBJ2-3 | TRBV9 | 13 | TGTGCCAGCAGCTCACAGGGCACAGATACGCAGTATTTT | CASSSQGTDTQYF
NA | NA | TRBJ1-2 | TRBV5-7 | 16 | TGTGCCAGCAGCTTGGTACTTGCGACAGCTAACTATGGCTACACCTTC | CASSLVLATANYGYTF
NA | NA | TRBJ2-1 | TRBV10-1 | 17 | TGCGCCAGCAGTGAGAAGTTTGGTGGGGGGGCCGCTAATGAGCAGTTCTTC | CASSEKFGGGAANEQFF
NA | NA | TRBJ2-7 | TRBV7-8 | 16 | TGTGCCAGCAGCCCCCGCTGGCCCCTCAGTGGCTACGAGCAGTACTTC | CASSPRWPLSGYEQYF
TRBD1 | NA | TRBJ1-6 | TRBV30 | 14 | TGTGCCTGGACCCAGGGGGCGCATAATTCACCCCTCCACTTT | CAWTQGAHNSPLHF
TRBD1 | NA | TRBJ1-5 | TRBV25-1 | 15 | TGTGCCAGCAGTTCCTCCGGACAGGGGTTTAGGCCCCAGCATTTT | CASSSSGQGFRPQHF
NA | few | TRBJ1-2 | TRBV5-4 | 13 | TGTGCCAGCAGCTTGGACAGGAAGGATGGCTACACCTTC | CASSLDRKDGYTF
NA | NA | TRBJ1-1 | TRBV7-8 | 13 | TGTGCCAGCAGTTTACAGCAAAACACTGAAGCTTTCTTT | CASSLQQNTEAFF